These 26 T cell receptor beta chains share one sample of origin, sequenced in a study of identical twins. TCRdb re-derived calls from the 5' RACE reads in MiXCR, one entry per CDR3 protein. The sample includes approximately 630,000 distinct CDR3 sequences, around 7.4% of them seen just once. This same sample was also taken into another study, of yellow fever vaccine responses in identical twins.

Sequenced input: PBMCs. The source is a woman aged 18-29 years in good health.

This clonotype has a handful of counts. This sequence joins TRBV12-3 or TRBV12-4 and TRBJ2-1, with 9 bases identical to TRBD2. The CDR3 is 15 residues long. V was clipped by 2 bases and J by 7 bases; unmatched bases: 6. Here the CDR3 reads CASSLSAGGPNEQFF. DNA for the CDR3: TGTGCCAGCAGTTTATCGGCGGGAGGGCCGAATGAGCAGTTCTTC.

This clonotype was counted only a few times. The rearrangement joins TRBV24-1 to TRBJ1-2; D is unresolved. Trimming stripped 3 bases from V and 2 bases from J, with 9 bases between. The CDR3 has 14 residues. Germline CDR1 KGHDR, CDR2 SFDVKD. CDR3 sequence reads: CATSDGRLNYGYTF. The CDR3, as DNA: TGTGCCACCAGTGATGGGCGGTTGAACTATGGCTACACCTTC.

This clonotype was seen at least ten times. The chain recombines TRBV5-1 with TRBJ1-1; the D gene is possibly TRBD1 (6 bases). CDR1 and CDR2 from the germline V gene are SGHRS and YFSETQ. The CDR3 consists of 14 residues. V shed 3 bases and J shed 3 bases, with 12 bases lying between them. CDR3: CASSSGQTHTEAFF. The DNA of the CDR3 is TGCGCCAGCAGCTCCGGACAGACCCACACTGAAGCTTTCTTT.

In its sample, this clonotype was seen a few times. This sequence joins TRBV3-1 and TRBJ1-1; D gene unclear. This CDR3 is 15 amino acids long. The germline gives CDR1 LGHDT, CDR2 YNNKEL (reference sequence). V lost 0 bases and J lost 0, with 8 bases in between. CDR3 sequence reads: CASSQEDRMNTEAFF. CDR3 nucleotide sequence: TGTGCCAGCAGCCAAGAGGACCGGATGAACACTGAAGCTTTCTTT.

The rearrangement uses TRBV5-1 and TRBJ1-5, with no clear D. The germline V gene encodes CDR1 SGHRS and CDR2 YFSETQ. V dropped 3 bases and J dropped 6 bases, with 19 bases sitting between them. The CDR3 has 16 amino acids. In DNA form, the CDR3 reads TGCGCCAGCAGCTCATCCCCTAAGGTTCGGTCTCAGCCCCAGCATTTT. Its translation is CASSSSPKVRSQPQHF.

This clonotype was seen more than once but under ten times. The CDR3 loop reads CSAHGTGEISVGYTF. CDR3 nucleotides: TGCAGTGCTCATGGGACAGGGGAAATATCAGTTGGCTACACCTTC. The rearrangement joins TRBV20-1 to TRBJ1-2; 10 bases line up with TRBD1. V lost 5 bases to trimming and J lost 7 bases; unmatched junction nucleotides: 13. Germline V gene sequence: CDR1 DFQATT, CDR2 SNEGSKA (reference sequence). CDR3 length: 15 residues.

This clonotype was seen repeatedly, ten times or more. The chain uses TRBV3-1 and TRBJ1-2; TRBD1 matches 7 bases. The CDR3 spans 15 residues. The germline V gene has CDR1 LGHDT and CDR2 YNNKEL (reference sequence). V lost 1 base, J lost 4 bases, and 6 bases stayed unmatched. Written as DNA, the CDR3 is TGTGCCAGCAGCCAAGTCTACAGGGGAGGCTATGGCTACACCTTC. It specifies CASSQVYRGGYGYTF.

This clonotype has only a few counts. V gene TRBV5-1 combines with J gene TRBJ1-1, with 12 bases fitting TRBD1. The germline V gene encodes CDR1 SGHRS and CDR2 YFSETQ. V lost 3 bases, J lost 1 base, and 13 bases stayed unmatched. This CDR3 spans 19 amino acids. The CDR3 sequence: CASSWGTAGQGAGNTEAFF. In DNA form, the CDR3 reads TGCGCCAGCAGCTGGGGGACGGCGGGACAGGGGGCCGGGAACACTGAAGCTTTCTTT. Together with reference TRBV5-1 and TRBJ1-1, the CDR3 gives the full variable domain: KAGVTQTPRYLIKTRGQQVTLSCSPISGHRSVSWYQQTPGQGLQFLFEYFSETQRNKGNFPGRFSGRQFSNSRSEMNVSTLELGDSALYLCASSWGTAGQGAGNTEAFFGQGTRLTVV.

This clonotype came up a few times. The chain links TRBV5-1 to TRBJ2-1; D is unresolved. Trimming took off 5 bases at V and 7 bases at J, with 19 bases between the two ends. This CDR3 comprises 15 residues. The germline V gene has CDR1 SGHRS and CDR2 YFSETQ. CDR3 loop: CASSFGPTPNNEQFF. Written as DNA, the CDR3 is TGCGCCAGCAGTTTCGGACCGACCCCTAATAATGAGCAGTTCTTC.

This clonotype was counted at least ten times. J is TRBJ2-1 and V is TRBV20-1, with 16 nucleotides matching TRBD2. CDR3 length equals 15 residues. V dropped 5 bases and J dropped 6; count of bases not matched to a gene: 4. Germline CDR1 reads DFQATT; CDR2 reads SNEGSKA (reference sequence). CDR3 in amino acids: CSAPGTSGRANEQFF. CDR3 bases: TGCAGTGCTCCAGGGACTAGCGGGAGGGCCAATGAGCAGTTCTTC.

This clonotype has ten or more counts. The J gene is TRBJ2-5, the V gene TRBV19, with 9 bases aligning to TRBD1. There are 15 residues in the CDR3. The germline V gene encodes CDR1 LNHDA and CDR2 SQIVND (reference sequence). Trimming cost V 4 bases and J 5 bases; bases outside gene matches: 8. CDR3 in amino acids: CASSNPGQGIETQYF. CDR3 sequence (DNA): TGTGCCAGTAGTAACCCGGGACAGGGTATCGAGACCCAGTACTTC.

This clonotype showed up many times. The chain joins TRBV4-1 to TRBJ1-1, with TRBD1 as a possible D gene (6 bases). Germline V lookup: CDR1 MGHRA, CDR2 YSYEKL. The CDR3 has 14 amino acids. The ends were cut back, 2 bases at V and 3 bases at J, with 10 bases in the middle. As DNA, the CDR3 is TGCGCCAGCAGCCAACAGAGGGGGGACACTGAAGCTTTCTTT. Protein sequence: CASSQQRGDTEAFF.

V gene TRBV13 combines with J gene TRBJ2-5; 8 bases map to TRBD2. Trimming removed 8 bases from V and 5 bases from J; junction bases left unmatched: 7. The CDR3 loop spans 13 amino acids. CDR1 and CDR2 from the germline V gene are PRHDT and FYEKMQ (reference sequence). CDR3 loop: CASGGSGSETQYF. CDR3 bases: TGTGCCAGCGGCGGAAGCGGGAGTGAGACCCAGTACTTC.

This clonotype was counted many times. The genes are TRBV12-3 or TRBV12-4 and TRBJ2-5; no definite D call. V was trimmed by 3 bases and J by 2 bases, leaving 13 bases between them. This CDR3 has 15 amino acids. The CDR3 DNA reads TGTGCCAGCAGTTTGGGTCCGGCACGGCAAGAGACCCAGTACTTC. It codes for CASSLGPARQETQYF.

The chain joins TRBV20-1 to TRBJ1-1; 9 nucleotides line up with TRBD1. Germline V gene data show CDR1 as DFQATT and CDR2 as SNEGSKA (reference sequence). This CDR3 comprises 14 residues. After removal of 7 bases from V and 4 bases from J, the junction contained 10 bases not matched to a gene. CDR3 in amino acids: CSGGTGQGGTEAFF. The CDR3 region has the DNA TGCAGTGGCGGGACAGGGCAGGGGGGCACTGAAGCTTTCTTT.

This clonotype has a handful of counts. V and J are TRBV3-1 and TRBJ1-2; 9 positions match TRBD1. Germline trimming cut 8 bases from V and 6 bases from J; bases unmatched to any gene: 1. The CDR3 consists of 11 residues. The V gene's germline CDR1 is LGHDT and CDR2 YNNKEL (reference sequence). This chain's CDR3 is CASGTGHGYTF. The CDR3 DNA reads TGTGCCAGCGGGACAGGGCATGGCTACACCTTC.

The chain uses TRBV27 and TRBJ2-2; 10 nucleotides align to TRBD2. V trimming: 5 bases; J trimming: 6 bases; junction bases outside the gene matches: 6. CDR1 is MNHEY and CDR2 is SMNVEV in the germline V gene (reference sequence). The CDR3 loop spans 15 amino acids. The CDR3 bases are TGTGCCAGCAGTCGGCTAGCGGGAGCATCCGGGGAGCTGTTTTTT. Translation: CASSRLAGASGELFF.

This clonotype was seen many times. A read error may produce the germline difference seen at one junction end. The V and J genes are TRBV12-3 or TRBV12-4 and TRBJ2-5, with 7 bases that match TRBD1. The CDR3 runs to 14 residues. The CDR3 nucleotides read TGCGCCAGCAGCTTGTCAGGGGGACGAGAGACCCAGTACTTC. As protein: CASSLSGGRETQYF.

This clonotype appeared a few times. The gene calls are TRBV20-1 and TRBJ2-6; maybe TRBD1 (5 bases). The germline gives CDR1 DFQATT, CDR2 SNEGSKA (reference sequence). The V and J ends lost 0 bases and 2 bases respectively, with 11 bases between them. The CDR3 loop spans 16 amino acids. CDR3 loop: CSARDPGSAGANVLTF. The CDR3 DNA follows: TGCAGTGCTAGAGATCCAGGGTCGGCTGGGGCCAACGTCCTGACTTTC.

V usage is TRBV13 and J usage is TRBJ2-7; 9 nucleotides align to TRBD2. Germline V gene data show CDR1 as PRHDT and CDR2 as FYEKMQ (reference sequence). The CDR3 has 18 amino acids. With 1 base clipped from V and 2 bases from J, the junction kept 12 bases outside the gene matches. The DNA for the CDR3 is TGTGCCAGCAGCTTAGCTTTCCGTGGTAAGCGGGAGGCCTACGAGCAGTACTTC. Protein: CASSLAFRGKREAYEQYF.

With respect to this clonotype: The junction departs from germline at one end; a sequencing error may be responsible. V gene TRBV3-1 combines with J gene TRBJ2-5; TRBD1 agrees at 8 bases. The CDR3 is 19 amino acids. Looked up from germline, CDR1 is LGHDT and CDR2 is YNNKEL (reference sequence). The chain's CDR3 is CASNQGCQPPDRVRETQYF. The CDR3 DNA reads as TGTGCCAGCAACCAAGGCTGCCAGCCGCCGGACAGGGTGAGGGAGACCCAGTACTTC.

This clonotype was counted a few times. The chain uses TRBV6-5 and TRBJ1-5, with no clear D. V was clipped by 2 bases and J by 6 bases, with 14 bases between them. CDR1 and CDR2 (germline): MNHEY, SVGAGI. The CDR3 is made up of 15 amino acids. CDR3 DNA sequence: TGTGCCAGCAGTTACGCGCAGAGGGAGCGTCAGCCCCAGCATTTT. As protein: CASSYAQRERQPQHF.

This clonotype was seen at least ten times. In nucleotides, the CDR3 is TGTGCCAGCAGGCAGGGTGAACATAATTCACCCCTCCACTTT. Translation: CASRQGEHNSPLHF. The chain couples TRBV12-3 or TRBV12-4 to TRBJ1-6; a possible D gene is TRBD1 (5 bases). Trimming took off 6 bases at V and 5 bases at J, with 11 bases between the two ends. There are 14 residues in the CDR3.

The V call is TRBV7-2, the J call TRBJ2-1, with no clear D. V gave up 4 bases and J gave up 6 bases, with 16 bases separating them. Germline V gene lookup returns CDR1 SGHTA and CDR2 FQGNSA. The CDR3 runs 15 residues. CDR3 residues: CASSYDGLRGNEQFF. The CDR3 region has the DNA TGTGCCAGCAGCTACGACGGGCTAAGAGGCAATGAGCAGTTCTTC.

This clonotype has more than one count but fewer than ten. The gene calls are TRBV7-8 and TRBJ1-6; no firm D call. V lost 5 bases, J lost 7 bases, and 18 bases lay in between. Germline-derived CDR1 and CDR2 are SGHVS and FQNEAQ. The CDR3 runs 16 residues. CDR3 amino acids: CASSPGRRHGNSPLHF. In nucleotides, the CDR3 is TGTGCCAGCAGCCCCGGCCGCAGACATGGAAATTCACCCCTCCACTTT.

This clonotype was detected ten times or more. The chain joins TRBV12-3 or TRBV12-4 to TRBJ2-1; 10 nucleotides align to TRBD1. The CDR3 extends over 16 amino acids. The V segment lost 6 bases and the J segment 7 bases; nucleotides outside the gene matches: 12. In DNA form, the CDR3 reads TGTGCCAGCAGCCTAGGGGGACAGGGGTTTCGGAATGAGCAGTTCTTC. It yields the protein CASSLGGQGFRNEQFF.